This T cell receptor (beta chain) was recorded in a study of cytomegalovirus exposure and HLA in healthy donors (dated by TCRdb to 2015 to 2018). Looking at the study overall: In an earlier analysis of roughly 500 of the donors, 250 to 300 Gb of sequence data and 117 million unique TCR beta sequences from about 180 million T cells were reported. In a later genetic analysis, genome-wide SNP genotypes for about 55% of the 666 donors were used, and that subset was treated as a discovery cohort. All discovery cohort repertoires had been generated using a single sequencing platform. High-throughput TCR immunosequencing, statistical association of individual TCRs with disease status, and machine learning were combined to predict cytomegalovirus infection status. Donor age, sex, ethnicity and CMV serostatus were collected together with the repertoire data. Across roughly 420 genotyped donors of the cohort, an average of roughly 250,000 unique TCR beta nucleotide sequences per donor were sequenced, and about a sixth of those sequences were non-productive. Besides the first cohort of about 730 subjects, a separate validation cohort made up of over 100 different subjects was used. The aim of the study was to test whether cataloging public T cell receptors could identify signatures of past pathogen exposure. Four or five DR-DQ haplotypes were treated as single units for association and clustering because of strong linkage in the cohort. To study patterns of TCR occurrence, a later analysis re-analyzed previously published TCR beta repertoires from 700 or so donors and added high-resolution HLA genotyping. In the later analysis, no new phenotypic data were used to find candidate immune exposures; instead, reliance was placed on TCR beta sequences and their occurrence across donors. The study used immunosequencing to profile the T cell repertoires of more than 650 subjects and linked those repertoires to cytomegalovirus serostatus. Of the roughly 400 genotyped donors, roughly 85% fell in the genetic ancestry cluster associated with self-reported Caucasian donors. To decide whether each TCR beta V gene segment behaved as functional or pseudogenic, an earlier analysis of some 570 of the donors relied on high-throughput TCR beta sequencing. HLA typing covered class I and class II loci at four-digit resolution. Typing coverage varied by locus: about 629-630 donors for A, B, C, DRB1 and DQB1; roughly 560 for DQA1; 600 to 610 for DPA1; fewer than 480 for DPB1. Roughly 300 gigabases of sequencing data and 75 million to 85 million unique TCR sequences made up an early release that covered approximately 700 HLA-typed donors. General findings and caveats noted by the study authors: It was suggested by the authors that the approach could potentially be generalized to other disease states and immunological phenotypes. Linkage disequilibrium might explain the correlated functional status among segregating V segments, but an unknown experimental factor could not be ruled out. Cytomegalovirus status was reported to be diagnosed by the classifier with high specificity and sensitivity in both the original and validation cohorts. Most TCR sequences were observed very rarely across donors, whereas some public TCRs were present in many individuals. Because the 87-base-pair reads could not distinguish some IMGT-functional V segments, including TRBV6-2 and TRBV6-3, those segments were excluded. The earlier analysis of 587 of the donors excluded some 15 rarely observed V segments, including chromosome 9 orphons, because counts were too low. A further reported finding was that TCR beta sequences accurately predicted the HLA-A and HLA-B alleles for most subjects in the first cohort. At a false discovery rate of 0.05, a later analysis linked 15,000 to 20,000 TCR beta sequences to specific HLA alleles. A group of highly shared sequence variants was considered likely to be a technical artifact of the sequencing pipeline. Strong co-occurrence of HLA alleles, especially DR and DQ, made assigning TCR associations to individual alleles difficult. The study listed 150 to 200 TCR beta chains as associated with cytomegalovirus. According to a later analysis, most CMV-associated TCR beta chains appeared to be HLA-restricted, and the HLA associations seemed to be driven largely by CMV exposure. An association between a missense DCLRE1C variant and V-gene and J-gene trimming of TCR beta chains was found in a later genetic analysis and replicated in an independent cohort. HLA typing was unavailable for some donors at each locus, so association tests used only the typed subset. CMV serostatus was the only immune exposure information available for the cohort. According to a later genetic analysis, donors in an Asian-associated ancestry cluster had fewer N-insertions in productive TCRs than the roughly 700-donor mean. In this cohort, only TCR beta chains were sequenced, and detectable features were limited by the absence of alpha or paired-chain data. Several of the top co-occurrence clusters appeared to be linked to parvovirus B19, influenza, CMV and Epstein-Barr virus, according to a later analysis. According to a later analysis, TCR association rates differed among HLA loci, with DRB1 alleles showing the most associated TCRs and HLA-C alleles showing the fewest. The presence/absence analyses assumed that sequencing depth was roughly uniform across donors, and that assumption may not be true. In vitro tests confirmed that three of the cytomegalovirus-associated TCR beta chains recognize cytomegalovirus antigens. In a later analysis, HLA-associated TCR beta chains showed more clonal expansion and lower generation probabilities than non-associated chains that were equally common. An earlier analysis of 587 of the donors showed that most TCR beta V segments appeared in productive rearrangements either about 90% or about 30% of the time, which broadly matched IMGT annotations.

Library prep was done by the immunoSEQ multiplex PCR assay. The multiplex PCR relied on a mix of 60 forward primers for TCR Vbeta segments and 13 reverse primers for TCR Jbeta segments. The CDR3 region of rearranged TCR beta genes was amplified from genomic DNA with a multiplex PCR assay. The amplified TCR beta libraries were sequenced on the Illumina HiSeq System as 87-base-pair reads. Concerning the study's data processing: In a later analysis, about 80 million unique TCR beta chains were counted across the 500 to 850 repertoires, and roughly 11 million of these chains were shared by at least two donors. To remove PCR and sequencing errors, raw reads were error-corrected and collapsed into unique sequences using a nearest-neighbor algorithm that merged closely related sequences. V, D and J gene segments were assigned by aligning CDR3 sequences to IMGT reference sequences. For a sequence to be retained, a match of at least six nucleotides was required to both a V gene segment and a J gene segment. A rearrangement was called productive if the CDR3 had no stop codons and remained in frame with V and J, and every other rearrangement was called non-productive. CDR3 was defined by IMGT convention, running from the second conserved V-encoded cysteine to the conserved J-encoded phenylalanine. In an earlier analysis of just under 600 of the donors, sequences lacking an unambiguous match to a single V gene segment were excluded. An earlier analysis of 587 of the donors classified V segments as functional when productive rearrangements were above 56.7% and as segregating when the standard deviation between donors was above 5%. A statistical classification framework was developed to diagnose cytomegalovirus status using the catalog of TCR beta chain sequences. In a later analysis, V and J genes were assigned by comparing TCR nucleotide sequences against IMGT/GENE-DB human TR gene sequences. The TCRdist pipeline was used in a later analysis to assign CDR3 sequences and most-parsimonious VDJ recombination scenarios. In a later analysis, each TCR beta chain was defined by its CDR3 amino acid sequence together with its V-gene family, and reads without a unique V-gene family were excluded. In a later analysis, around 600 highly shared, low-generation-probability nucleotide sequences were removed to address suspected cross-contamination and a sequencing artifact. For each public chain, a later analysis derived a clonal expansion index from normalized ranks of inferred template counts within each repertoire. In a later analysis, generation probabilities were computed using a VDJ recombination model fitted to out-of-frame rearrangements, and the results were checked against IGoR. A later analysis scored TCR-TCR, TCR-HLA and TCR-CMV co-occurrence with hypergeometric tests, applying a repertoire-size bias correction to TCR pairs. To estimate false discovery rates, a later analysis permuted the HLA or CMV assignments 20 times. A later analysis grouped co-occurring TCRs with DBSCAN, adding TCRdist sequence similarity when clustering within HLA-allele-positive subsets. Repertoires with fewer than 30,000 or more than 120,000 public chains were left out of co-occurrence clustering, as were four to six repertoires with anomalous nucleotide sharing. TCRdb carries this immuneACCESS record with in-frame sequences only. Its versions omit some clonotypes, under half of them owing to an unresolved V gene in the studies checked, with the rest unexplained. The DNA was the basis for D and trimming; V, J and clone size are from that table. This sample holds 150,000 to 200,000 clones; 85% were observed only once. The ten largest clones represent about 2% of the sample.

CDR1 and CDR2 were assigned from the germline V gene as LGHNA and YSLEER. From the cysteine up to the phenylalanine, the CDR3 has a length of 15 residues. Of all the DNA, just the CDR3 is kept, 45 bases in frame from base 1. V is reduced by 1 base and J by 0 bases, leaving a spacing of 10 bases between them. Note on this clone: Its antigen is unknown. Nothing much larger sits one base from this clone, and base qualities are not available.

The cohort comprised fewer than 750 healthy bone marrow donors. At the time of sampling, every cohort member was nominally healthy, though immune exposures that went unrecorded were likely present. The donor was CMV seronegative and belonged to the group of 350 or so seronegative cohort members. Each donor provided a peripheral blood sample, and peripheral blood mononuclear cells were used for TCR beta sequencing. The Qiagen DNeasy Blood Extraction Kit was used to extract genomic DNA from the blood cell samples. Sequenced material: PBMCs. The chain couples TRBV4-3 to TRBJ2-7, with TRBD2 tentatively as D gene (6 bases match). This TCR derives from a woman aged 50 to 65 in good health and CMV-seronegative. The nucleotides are TGCGCCAGCAGCCAAGTTCCCGGGAGCTCCTACGAGCAGTACTTC. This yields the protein CASSQVPGSSYEQYF.